This T cell receptor beta chain was found in a study of T cells after yellow fever vaccination. The overall study: Preparation of fractions with low cell numbers was performed using SMART-Seq v4 Ultra Low Input. Findings of the study overall: Once the booster was given, most primary-vaccination clones reappeared, at about 95% for CD4 and approximately 88% for CD8. Weaker overall was a secondary response that nonetheless peaked faster, on day 5 versus 15.

The sample holds a few counts of this clonotype. The antigen is unknown. 5'RACE template switching produced TCR cDNA carrying a universal primer site and UMIs. MiXCR, run by TCRdb on the 5' RACE reads, gives a single entry per CDR3 protein. The table records 150,000 to 200,000 distinct CDR3 sequences, approximately 9.9% of them present only once. CDR3 size: 18 residues. The germline V gene encodes CDR1 ENHRY and CDR2 SYGVKD. V trimming: 4 bases; J trimming: 4 bases; junction bases outside the gene matches: 18. The sequencing used CD8+ T cells sorted from PBMCs, collected 15 days after the yellow fever booster vaccination. The source is a young man who received the YFV17D yellow fever vaccine. This chain joins TRBV10-3 and TRBJ1-2, with 7 bases fitting TRBD1. This CDR3 is CAISGRPGQSPASYGYTF. The CDR3 DNA reads as TGTGCCATCAGTGGACGACCGGGACAGTCGCCAGCAAGCTATGGCTACACCTTC.